The rows below give T cell receptor beta chains drawn from one sample of a study of liver allograft versus peripheral blood T cells. MiXCR, applied by TCRdb to the reads, yields one record per CDR3 protein. The sample carries roughly 1,200 distinct CDR3 sequences, approximately 14% recorded once. The receptors were gathered from a human patient who had a liver transplant. Some T cells here may be from the graft donor. CDR3s include the opening cysteine and the closing phenylalanine or tryptophan. The order of the fields is J gene, V gene, D gene, clone size, CDR3 DNA, CDR3 protein. The D gene is left open where the match is weak. Size values are once, few and many counts, or a class for expanded clones, and some rows have none.

TRBJ1-1 | TRBV18 | . | medium-sized | TGTGCCAGCTCGCAAGTAGGAGGGCTGAACACTGAAGCTTTCTTT | CASSQVGGLNTEAFF
TRBJ2-1 | TRBV11-3 | . | . | TGTGCCAGCAGCTTATACGGGCAATACAATGAGCAGTTCTTC | CASSLYGQYNEQFF
TRBJ1-2 | TRBV27 | . | medium-sized | TGTGCCAGCAGTTCCCTCCGGGATTATGGCTACACCTTC | CASSSLRDYGYTF
TRBJ1-6 | TRBV6-2/TRBV6-3 | TRBD1 | large | TGTGCCAGCGGCCGGTCCGGGACAGGGAATTCACCCCTCCACTTT | CASGRSGTGNSPLHF
TRBJ2-1 | TRBV9 | . | medium-sized | TGTGCCAGCAGCGTCGACGATAGGTGGAGGTACAATGAGCAGTTCTTC | CASSVDDRWRYNEQFF
TRBJ2-5 | TRBV18 | . | once | TGTGCCAGCTCACGGGACTCTGGGTCCCAGTACTTC | CASSRDSGSQYF
TRBJ1-1 | TRBV6-1 | TRBD1 | medium-sized | TGTGCCATCTCGGGACAGAGGAACACTGAAGCTTTCTTT | CAISGQRNTEAFF
TRBJ2-3 | TRBV5-6 | . | medium-sized | TGTGCCAGCAGCTTGGGTGCGCACACAGATACGCAGTATTTT | CASSLGAHTDTQYF
TRBJ1-1 | TRBV6-2/TRBV6-3 | . | medium-sized | TGTGCCAGCAGTTACCCCGGGACACAATTACAAGCTTTCTTT | CASSYPGTQLQAFF
TRBJ1-5 | TRBV11-2 | . | medium-sized | TGTGCCAGCAGCGTCAGAGGGAATCAGCCCCAGCATTTT | CASSVRGNQPQHF
TRBJ2-3 | TRBV2 | . | . | TGTGCCAGCAGTGATCTTGGTTGGACTCGGTATGGCACAGATACGCAGTATTTT | CASSDLGWTRYGTDTQYF
TRBJ2-7 | TRBV20-1 | . | medium-sized | TGCAGTGCTAGAGATTTGGGACGGGGATCCTACGAGCAGTACTTC | CSARDLGRGSYEQYF
TRBJ2-5 | TRBV30 | TRBD2 | few | TGTGCCTGGAAACTAGCGGGAGCTCGGCAAGAGACCCAGTACTTC | CAWKLAGARQETQYF
TRBJ1-3 | TRBV2 | TRBD1 | few | TGTGCCAGCATGAGGGGGCAGACAGGTTACTCTGGAAACACCATATATTTT | CASMRGQTGYSGNTIYF
TRBJ2-2 | TRBV30 | TRBD2 | medium-sized | TGTGCCTGGAGTGTCCCCTGGCTAGCGGGAGAGGCCGGGGAGCTGTTTTTT | CAWSVPWLAGEAGELFF
TRBJ1-1 | TRBV6-2/TRBV6-3 | . | medium-sized | TGTGCCACCAGTAATGGGGGCTCAGAAGCTTTCTTT | CATSNGGSEAFF
TRBJ1-2 | TRBV6-5 | . | hyperexpanded | TGTGCCATCAGTGTTCGGACAGACACTAACTATGGCTACACCTTC | CAISVRTDTNYGYTF
TRBJ2-7 | TRBV2 | TRBD2 | . | TGTGCCAGCAGCGAAAGAGCTCTAGCGGGAGGGCTTTACGAGCAGTACTTC | CASSERALAGGLYEQYF
TRBJ1-6 | TRBV20-1 | . | large | TGCAGTGCTAGACTACAGCTACGGGGATATAATTCACCCCTCCACTTT | CSARLQLRGYNSPLHF
TRBJ2-7 | TRBV19 | . | large | TGTGCCAGTAGTATAGGGCCAATCTACGAGCAGTACTTC | CASSIGPIYEQYF
TRBJ2-7 | TRBV7-2 | . | medium-sized | TGTGCCAGCAGCTTAGGACCACAAGAAATCTACGAGCAGTACTTC | CASSLGPQEIYEQYF
TRBJ1-1 | TRBV30 | . | few | TGTGCCTGGATTCTACAGCGTAACACTGAAGCTTTCTTT | CAWILQRNTEAFF
TRBJ2-3 | TRBV27 | TRBD1 | medium-sized | TGTGCCAGCAGAGGGACAGGGTGGACAGATACGCAGTATTTT | CASRGTGWTDTQYF
TRBJ1-1 | TRBV28 | . | . | TGTGCCAGCAGTCTCATGAACACTGAAGCTTTCTTT | CASSLMNTEAFF
TRBJ1-2 | TRBV7-2 | . | large | TGTGCCAGCAGTAAACAGTGGTCCGAGAACTATGGCTACACCTTC | CASSKQWSENYGYTF
TRBJ2-1 | TRBV18 | TRBD2 | medium-sized | TGTGCCAGCTCACCGACTAGCGGGGGTGGGAATGAGCAGTTCTTC | CASSPTSGGGNEQFF
TRBJ1-1 | TRBV11-2 | . | . | TGTGCCAGCAGCTTAGATCGCAGGGTGAACACTGAAGCTTTCTTT | CASSLDRRVNTEAFF
TRBJ2-1 | TRBV18 | . | medium-sized | TGTGCCAGCTCACCGGGACTTAACAATGAGCAGTTCTTC | CASSPGLNNEQFF
TRBJ1-2 | TRBV30 | . | medium-sized | TGTGCCTGGAGTGTGGCAGGTCCCTATGGCTACACCTTC | CAWSVAGPYGYTF
TRBJ1-4 | TRBV19 | . | large | TGTGCCAGTAGCTTCCCCGGTGCAACTAATGAAAAACTGTTTTTT | CASSFPGATNEKLFF
TRBJ1-1 | TRBV20-1 | . | few | TGCAGTGCCGGATCCCAGGTGACTGAAGCTTTCTTT | CSAGSQVTEAFF
TRBJ2-3 | TRBV6-5 | . | medium-sized | TGTGCCAGCAGTTACGATCGGCAAAACACAGATACGCAGTATTTT | CASSYDRQNTDTQYF
TRBJ1-5 | TRBV12-3/TRBV12-4 | . | medium-sized | TGTGCCAGCAGTGAATCTACTGGGGTGGGTGCCCAGCATTTT | CASSESTGVGAQHF
TRBJ1-1 | TRBV19 | TRBD1 | medium-sized | TGTGCCAGTAGTAGCCGACAGGGGGCTGAAGCTTTCTTT | CASSSRQGAEAFF
TRBJ2-1 | TRBV28 | . | . | TGTGCCAGCAGTCCTAAGGATGTTTCGATGACGCAGTTCTTC | CASSPKDVSMTQFF
TRBJ2-1 | TRBV20-1 | . | medium-sized | TGCAGTGCTAGGTCAGCGGACTCCTTCGGGAGCTCCTACAATGAGCAGTTCTTC | CSARSADSFGSSYNEQFF
TRBJ1-2 | TRBV11-2 | . | medium-sized | TGTGCCAGCAGCTCATCTGGGAGGGAGGGCGACTATGGCTACACCTTC | CASSSSGREGDYGYTF
TRBJ1-1 | TRBV28 | . | many | TGTGCCAGCAGTTTCCTGAGGACACAATCATCGGAAGCTTTCTTT | CASSFLRTQSSEAFF
TRBJ1-1 | TRBV20-1 | . | medium-sized | TGCAGTGCTCCCCCGAGGATGGGGGCCGACACTGAAGCTTTCTTT | CSAPPRMGADTEAFF
TRBJ1-1 | TRBV19 | TRBD1 | medium-sized | TGTGCCAGTAGTATATACAGGGGGCGGAACGCTGAAGCTTTCTTT | CASSIYRGRNAEAFF
TRBJ2-6 | TRBV6-2/TRBV6-3 | . | medium-sized | TGTGCCAGCAGGGGGCCCAACTTCTCTGGGGCCAACGTCCTGACTTTC | CASRGPNFSGANVLTF
TRBJ1-5 | TRBV29-1 | TRBD1 | large | TGCAGCGTTGTATCGGACAGGGACCGTAGTCAGCCCCAGCATTTT | CSVVSDRDRSQPQHF
TRBJ1-3 | TRBV20-1 | . | medium-sized | TGCAGTGCTAGAGATCAGCGGGTAGGAAACACCATATATTTT | CSARDQRVGNTIYF
TRBJ2-7 | TRBV11-2 | TRBD2 | medium-sized | TGTGCCAGCAGCTTAGAAGCCCTAGCGGGATACTACGAGCAGTACTTC | CASSLEALAGYYEQYF
TRBJ2-7 | TRBV14 | TRBD2 | . | TGTGCCAGCAGCCGCCTTTCGGGAGGATCCTACGAGCAGTACTTC | CASSRLSGGSYEQYF
TRBJ1-1 | TRBV10-3 | . | medium-sized | TGTGCCATCAGTGAGGGCAGGATTAACACTGAAGCTTTCTTT | CAISEGRINTEAFF
TRBJ2-1 | TRBV15 | . | large | TGTGCCATCGCTAACGGAGGGGACACAGACAATGAGCAGTTCTTC | CAIANGGDTDNEQFF
TRBJ2-4 | TRBV12-3/TRBV12-4 | . | few | TGTGCCAGCAGTTTATCAGGGGCCAAAAACATTCAGTACTTC | CASSLSGAKNIQYF
TRBJ1-2 | TRBV10-3 | TRBD1 | large | TGTGCCATCAGCCCGGGACAGGGGGCTATAGGCTATGGCTACACCTTC | CAISPGQGAIGYGYTF
TRBJ2-5 | TRBV7-2 | TRBD2 | medium-sized | TGTGCCAGCAGCTTGTCGGGACTAGCCTCCACGGGGGAGACCCAGTACTTC | CASSLSGLASTGETQYF
TRBJ2-3 | TRBV20-1 | TRBD2 | medium-sized | TGCAGTGCTAGGGACTCTAGCGGGAGTAAAGATACGCAGTATTTT | CSARDSSGSKDTQYF
TRBJ1-1 | TRBV18 | . | medium-sized | TGTGCCAGCTCACCACTACCCAGCAACACTGAAGCTTTCTTT | CASSPLPSNTEAFF
TRBJ1-5 | TRBV20-1 | TRBD1 | medium-sized | TGCAGTGCTAGAGGGCAGGGGGCTTTCATGGCCCAGCATTTT | CSARGQGAFMAQHF
TRBJ2-1 | TRBV5-4 | . | medium-sized | TGTGCCAGCAGCAAATTTTCGGGAGCCGCCTACAATGAGCAGTTCTTC | CASSKFSGAAYNEQFF
TRBJ1-5 | TRBV27 | . | medium-sized | TGTGCCAGCAGTTTAGAGCCCAATCAGCCCCAGCATTTT | CASSLEPNQPQHF